Presented here are 22 T cell receptor beta chains from one specimen sequenced in a study of neoadjuvant anti-PD-1 for oral cavity cancer. The protocol was immunoSEQ multiplex PCR, while the TCRdb copy is restricted to in-frame clones and leaves out a portion. The table lists some 16,000 clones, less than 70% of them singletons, with around 2.8% in the top ten. The specimen was PBMCs, collected before nivolumab (anti-PD-1) treatment. Receptors were obtained from a person aged 40 to 85 with oral cavity squamous cell carcinoma.

The gene calls are TRBV19 and TRBJ1-1; no definite D call. Germline lookup yields CDR1 LNHDA and CDR2 SQIVND (reference sequence). V shed 3 bases and J shed 4 bases, with 6 bases lying between them. The CDR3 totals 12 residues. This CDR3 is CASSIPATEAFF. The CDR3 nucleotides read TGTGCCAGTAGTATTCCCGCCACTGAAGCTTTCTTT.

V and J are TRBV7-9 and TRBJ1-5, with D possibly TRBD1 on 5 matching bases. The germline gives CDR1 SEHNR, CDR2 FQNEAQ (reference sequence). The CDR3 is made up of 16 amino acids. V was cut by 4 bases and J by 1 base, with 14 bases left in between. CDR3 sequence: CASSYWGVGSNQPQHF. In DNA, the CDR3 is TGTGCCAGCAGCTACTGGGGGGTAGGGAGCAATCAGCCCCAGCATTTT.

This chain connects TRBV6-5 to TRBJ1-5; D is ambiguous. The CDR3 has 13 amino acids. Germline V gene lookup returns CDR1 MNHEY and CDR2 SVGAGI. The V and J ends lost 7 bases and 4 bases respectively, with 11 bases between them. The DNA for the CDR3 is TGTGCCAGCACCTCCGGAGGGAATCAGCCCCAGCATTTT. Amino acid sequence: CASTSGGNQPQHF.

This chain uses TRBV6-1 with TRBJ2-1; tentative D call: TRBD1 (6 bases). The CDR3 has 14 residues. Germline V gives CDR1 MNHNS, CDR2 SASEGT. Trimming pared 4 bases from V and 6 bases from J, leaving 13 bases between. CDR3 sequence (DNA): TGTGCCAGCAGTGGATACGACAGGCTCAATGAGCAGTTCTTC. Its protein is CASSGYDRLNEQFF.

There are a few counts of this clone. V is TRBV7-9 and J is TRBJ1-2; D remains unclear. CDR1 and CDR2 (germline): SEHNR, FQNEAQ (reference sequence). The V end lost 4 bases, the J end lost 8 bases, and 11 bases lay between the germline ends. The CDR3 loop spans 12 amino acids. CDR3 sequence: CASSSRELGYTF. As DNA, the CDR3 is TGTGCCAGCAGCTCGAGGGAGTTGGGCTACACCTTC.

This clone was seen more than once but under ten times. The rearrangement joins TRBV29-1 to TRBJ1-2; D remains ambiguous. The CDR3 is made up of 14 amino acids. V was clipped by 4 bases and J by 5 bases, with 17 bases between them. In germline, CDR1 is SQVTM, CDR2 ANQGSEA. The CDR3 DNA reads TGCAGCGTTGTCTCGGGCTCCAGTGGGTATGGCTACACCTTC. It encodes CSVVSGSSGYGYTF.

There are a few counts of this clone. The chain recombines TRBV27 with TRBJ1-1, with D possibly matching TRBD1 (6 bases). Germline V CDR1 and CDR2: MNHEY, SMNVEV (reference sequence). This CDR3 region has 15 residues. V shed 4 bases and J shed 0 bases, with 12 bases lying between them. CDR3 coding DNA: TGTGCCAGCAGTTCCCTACAGGGTCTGAACACTGAAGCTTTCTTT. Translating it yields CASSSLQGLNTEAFF.

The chain has TRBV9 and TRBJ1-1; 8 nucleotides align to TRBD1. Per germline, CDR1 SGDLS and CDR2 YYNGEE. The length of the CDR3 is 15 residues. Unmatched junction bases numbered 6, after V lost 0 bases and J lost 5 bases. The CDR3 spells CASSVAGQAVTEAFF. DNA for the CDR3: TGTGCCAGCAGCGTAGCGGGACAGGCTGTAACTGAAGCTTTCTTT.

This sequence joins TRBV5-4 and TRBJ2-7; 8 bases agree with TRBD1. The CDR3 has 15 amino acids. The germline V gene encodes CDR1 SGHNT and CDR2 YYREEE (reference sequence). Trimming removed 0 bases from V and 2 bases from J; junction bases left unmatched: 4. CDR3 loop: CASSLGTGPTYEQYF. Here the CDR3 DNA reads TGTGCCAGCAGCTTGGGGACAGGGCCCACCTACGAGCAGTACTTC.

The rearrangement links TRBV4-1 to TRBJ2-3; 9 bases agree with TRBD2. The germline V gene encodes CDR1 MGHRA and CDR2 YSYEKL. The CDR3 covers 17 residues. The junction had 6 bases not matched to a gene; V was cut back by 0 bases and J by 2 bases. For the CDR3, the DNA is TGCGCCAGCAGCCAAGAGGGCGGGAGGGTCCTCACAGATACGCAGTATTTT. Translating it yields CASSQEGGRVLTDTQYF.

The chain recombines TRBV7-8 with TRBJ2-1; D possibly matches TRBD1 or TRBD2 (5 bases each). V was trimmed by 3 bases and J by 4 bases, leaving 13 bases between them. CDR1 and CDR2 (germline): SGHVS, FQNEAQ. The CDR3 consists of 15 residues. The CDR3 loop reads CASSLTAVLYNEQFF. The CDR3 bases are TGTGCCAGCAGCTTGACAGCGGTCCTTTACAATGAGCAGTTCTTC. The complete variable domain, with remaining parts taken from reference TRBV7-8 and TRBJ2-1, reads GAGVSQSPRYKVAKRGQDVALRCDPISGHVSLFWYQQALGQGPEFLTYFQNEAQLDKSGLPSDRFFAERPEGSVSTLKIQRTQQEDSAVYLCASSLTAVLYNEQFFGPGTRLTVL.

In its sample, this clone was seen a few times. V is TRBV30 and J is TRBJ1-4, with TRBD1 matching over 9 bases. CDR1 and CDR2 from the germline V gene are GTSNPN and SVGIG (reference sequence). V trimming: 5 bases; J trimming: 6 bases; junction bases outside the gene matches: 7. CDR3 size: 14 residues. CDR3 in amino acids: CAWSLQGAYEKLFF. CDR3 coding DNA: TGTGCCTGGTCGTTACAGGGGGCTTATGAAAAACTGTTTTTT.

The V gene is TRBV7-3, the J gene TRBJ2-6, with D possibly TRBD2 on 6 matching bases. Germline-derived CDR1 and CDR2 are SGHTA and FQGTGA. The CDR3 spans 17 residues. Between the trimmed V and J ends, which lost 4 bases and 0 bases, there was a span of 13 bases. This CDR3 is CASSSIGLISGANVLTF. The CDR3 nucleotides read TGTGCCAGCAGCTCAATAGGACTAATCTCTGGGGCCAACGTCCTGACTTTC.

The chain couples TRBV29-1 to TRBJ1-1; no firm D call. The ends were cut back, 4 bases at V and 4 bases at J, with 10 bases in the middle. The CDR3 consists of 12 residues. The germline gives CDR1 SQVTM, CDR2 ANQGSEA. This chain's CDR3 is CSVGATATEAFF. Written as DNA, the CDR3 is TGCAGCGTTGGGGCAACCGCCACTGAAGCTTTCTTT.

V usage is TRBV19 and J usage is TRBJ2-1; 9 positions agree with TRBD2. Germline CDR1 is LNHDA and CDR2 is SQIVND (reference sequence). This CDR3 contains 16 residues. V lost 5 bases to trimming and J lost 9 bases; unmatched junction nucleotides: 14. The CDR3, as DNA: TGTGCCAGTAGTTCCCCCTTTAGCGGGAGCCTGGGTGAGCAGTTCTTC. This gives the protein CASSSPFSGSLGEQFF.

The chain carries TRBV5-1 and TRBJ1-2; weak D call: TRBD1 (6 bases). This CDR3 has 16 amino acids. The germline CDR1 and CDR2 sequences are SGHRS and YFSETQ. V shed 0 bases and J shed 8 bases, with 20 bases lying between them. The CDR3 sequence is CASSLEGGTNYLGYTF. In DNA form, the CDR3 reads TGCGCCAGCAGCTTGGAGGGGGGTACGAACTATTTAGGCTACACCTTC.

This clone was detected a few times. The V and J genes are TRBV15 and TRBJ2-5; D unclear. This CDR3 spans 17 amino acids. Between the trimmed V and J ends, which lost 0 bases and 4 bases, there was a span of 18 bases. Germline V lookup: CDR1 LNHNV, CDR2 YYDKDF (reference sequence). The CDR3 DNA reads TGTGCCACCAGCAGAGATAGGGCAGCGAATTATGCAGAGACCCAGTACTTC. Translation: CATSRDRAANYAETQYF.

J is TRBJ1-5 and V is TRBV5-6, with 8 nucleotides matching TRBD1. This CDR3 is built from 16 residues. Trimming removed 2 bases from V and 4 bases from J; junction bases left unmatched: 8. Germline V gene sequence: CDR1 SGHDT, CDR2 YYEEEE. CDR3 in DNA: TGTGCCAGCAGCTTCAGGGGGCGGGTAGGTAATCAGCCCCAGCATTTT. It specifies CASSFRGRVGNQPQHF.

The chain employs TRBV5-1 and TRBJ2-1; 10 bases map to TRBD2. CDR1 is SGHRS, CDR2 YFSETQ, per germline. This CDR3 region has 15 residues. Trimming cost V 4 bases and J 4 bases; bases outside gene matches: 5. The CDR3: CASSRVAGGYNEQFF. CDR3 nucleotides: TGCGCCAGCAGCAGAGTAGCGGGAGGATACAATGAGCAGTTCTTC.

The V and J genes are TRBV7-2 and TRBJ2-3; TRBD2 matches at 13 bases. Germline values: CDR1 SGHTA, CDR2 FQGNSA. The CDR3 loop spans 17 amino acids. V gave up 4 bases and J gave up 5 bases; unmatched junction bases: 9. The CDR3 bases are TGTGCCAGCAGCTCGAGTGGGACTAGCGGGGTTAAAGATACGCAGTATTTT. Protein sequence: CASSSSGTSGVKDTQYF.

This chain's CDR3 is CAWGVSSYEQYF. The CDR3 nucleotides are TGTGCCTGGGGGGTCTCCTCCTACGAGCAGTACTTC. This sequence joins TRBV30 and TRBJ2-7, with D unresolved. Looked up from germline, CDR1 is GTSNPN and CDR2 is SVGIG (reference sequence). The CDR3 runs to 12 residues. The V and J ends lost 5 bases and 0 bases respectively, with 8 bases between them.

The J gene is TRBJ2-5, the V gene TRBV10-1, with 7 bases lining up with TRBD2. Per germline, CDR1 WNHNN and CDR2 SYGVQD (reference sequence). CDR3 length equals 15 residues. Trimming cost V 4 bases and J 7 bases; bases outside gene matches: 12. CDR3 sequence: CASSGGLGPGGTQYF. The DNA of the CDR3 is TGCGCCAGCAGTGGCGGTTTGGGACCGGGGGGGACCCAGTACTTC.